These 15 T cell receptor beta chains share one sample of origin, sequenced in a study of cytomegalovirus exposure and HLA in healthy donors (dated by TCRdb to about 2017). The method was the immunoSEQ multiplex PCR assay. For the multiplex PCR, a mixture combining 60 forward primers for TCR Vbeta segments and 13 reverse primers for TCR Jbeta segments was used. What TCRdb holds here is the immuneACCESS table cut down to in-frame rearrangements. Part of the clones is not present; checked against another copy, under half of the missing clones reflect an unresolved V gene, and the others are unexplained. In this sample the table shows approximately 87,000 clones, roughly 81% of which occur a single time. Around 6% of the sample comes from the top ten. Sequenced sample: PBMCs. The receptors were sampled from a woman younger than 30 in good health and CMV-seropositive.

The genes are TRBV5-4 and TRBJ1-2, with 9 bases lining up with TRBD1. This CDR3 spans 15 amino acids. Germline V gene data show CDR1 as SGHNT and CDR2 as YYREEE (reference sequence). With 5 bases clipped from V and 8 bases from J, the junction kept 13 bases outside the gene matches. CDR3 coding DNA: TGTGCCAGCAGATCTCCGGGACAGGGAGTGGGGGGCTACACCTTC. Its protein product is CASRSPGQGVGGYTF.

CDR3 sequence (DNA): TGTGCCACCAGCAGCCCAGGGGATATCTTTGGCTACACCTTC. Its protein product is CATSSPGDIFGYTF. The chain links TRBV15 to TRBJ1-2, with D possibly being TRBD1 (6 bases). This CDR3 has 14 amino acids. Per germline, CDR1 LNHNV and CDR2 YYDKDF (reference sequence). Trimming removed 3 bases at V and 7 bases at J, with 15 bases between.

CDR3 residues: CASSYDGSESSYEQYF. CDR3 coding DNA: TGTGCCAGCAGTTACGATGGCAGCGAAAGCTCCTACGAGCAGTACTTC. This chain joins TRBV6-5 and TRBJ2-7; D uncertain. Germline-derived CDR1 and CDR2 are MNHEY and SVGAGI. The CDR3 contains 16 residues. V was shortened by 2 bases and J by 0 bases, with 14 bases between the two germline ends.

The V gene is TRBV11-2, the J gene TRBJ2-1; tentative D call: TRBD1 (5 bases). In germline, CDR1 is SGHAT, CDR2 FQNNGV. Trimming stripped 1 base from V and 4 bases from J, with 5 bases between. CDR3 length: 13 amino acids. The CDR3 spells CASSLGTYNEQFF. In nucleotides, the CDR3 is TGTGCCAGCAGCTTAGGGACATACAATGAGCAGTTCTTC.

A single count supports this clone. The chain carries TRBV4-2 and TRBJ2-3; D gene uncertain. The length of the CDR3 is 14 residues. V was cut by 4 bases and J by 4 bases, with 12 bases left in between. Looked up from germline, CDR1 is LGHNA and CDR2 is YNFKEQ. The CDR3 spells CASSLWPPPDTQYF. In DNA form, the CDR3 reads TGTGCCAGCAGCCTTTGGCCCCCTCCAGATACGCAGTATTTT.

The chain couples TRBV6-1 to TRBJ1-2; possibly TRBD1 for D (6 bases). Germline CDR1 reads MNHNS; CDR2 reads SASEGT. Between the trimmed V and J ends, which lost 4 bases and 6 bases, there was a span of 12 bases. CDR3 size: 13 residues. CDR3 sequence reads: CASSGKYRDGYTF. The CDR3 nucleotides read TGTGCCAGCAGTGGGAAATACAGGGATGGCTACACCTTC.

The chain is built from TRBV15 and TRBJ1-2; D is undetermined. The V and J ends lost 1 base and 4 bases respectively, with 10 bases between them. The CDR3 spans 14 residues. The germline gives CDR1 LNHNV, CDR2 YYDKDF (reference sequence). The chain's CDR3 is CATSRAAGIYGYTF. Here the CDR3 DNA reads TGTGCCACCAGCAGAGCGGCCGGGATCTATGGCTACACCTTC.

This chain joins TRBV27 and TRBJ1-1; D gene unclear. The germline V gene encodes CDR1 MNHEY and CDR2 SMNVEV (reference sequence). The V gene lost 7 bases and the J gene lost 11 bases, with 20 bases spanning the gap. The CDR3 sequence is 13 residues long. Here the CDR3 DNA reads TGTGCCAGCATTACACGGGAGCAGAGCCGTGCTTTCTTT. Protein product: CASITREQSRAFF.

The genes are TRBV2 and TRBJ2-7; TRBD1 matches 7 bases. Trimming at V came to 8 bases and at J to 3 bases, leaving 1 base not matched to a gene. This CDR3 comprises 11 residues. Germline CDR1 SNHLY, CDR2 FYNNEI. The CDR3 DNA reads TGTGCCAGCCGGGACAGCTACGAGCAGTACTTC. Protein product: CASRDSYEQYF.

This clone is a singleton in its sample. This chain joins TRBV29-1 and TRBJ2-3; no definite D call. V shed 0 bases and J shed 8 bases, with 21 bases lying between them. CDR3 length: 16 amino acids. Germline V gives CDR1 SQVTM, CDR2 ANQGSEA. As DNA, the CDR3 is TGCAGCGTTGAAGATCTGGGCAGATCCCCGCCCAGTACGCAGTATTTT. Translated: CSVEDLGRSPPSTQYF.

The CDR3 DNA reads TGCGCCAGCAGCCAACCCGCGAGGGGGCTCTACGAGCAGTACTTC. Amino acid sequence: CASSQPARGLYEQYF. The J gene is TRBJ2-7, the V gene TRBV4-1; 7 positions agree with TRBD1. V shed 2 bases and J 3 bases; nucleotides not matched to a gene: 7. Germline V CDR1 and CDR2: MGHRA, YSYEKL. The CDR3 runs to 15 residues.

The V and J genes are TRBV5-1 and TRBJ2-1; the match to TRBD2 covers 9 bases. Germline assignment: CDR1 SGHRS and CDR2 YFSETQ. The CDR3 extends over 17 amino acids. V shed 0 bases, J shed 4 bases, and the junction held 8 bases outside the gene matches. The CDR3 region is CASSLEFLAGEYNEQFF. The CDR3 DNA reads as TGCGCCAGCAGCTTGGAGTTTTTAGCGGGAGAGTACAATGAGCAGTTCTTC.

The chain is built from TRBV6-1 and TRBJ1-5; no firm D call. The CDR3 consists of 13 residues. Per the germline V gene, CDR1 is MNHNS and CDR2 is SASEGT. The V and J ends lost 6 bases and 5 bases respectively, with 11 bases between them. CDR3 amino acids: CASRFMGDQPQHF. CDR3 in DNA: TGTGCCAGCAGGTTTATGGGAGATCAGCCCCAGCATTTT.

The rearrangement uses TRBV2 and TRBJ1-2; 10 bases are a match to TRBD1. Germline V gene data show CDR1 as SNHLY and CDR2 as FYNNEI. The CDR3 contains 16 residues. V gave up 7 bases and J gave up 8 bases; unmatched junction bases: 16. The CDR3 nucleotides read TGTGCCAGCACCCTGCGCCGAGACAGGGGGCATCGGGGCTACACCTTC. Protein sequence: CASTLRRDRGHRGYTF.

This clone was detected only once. The chain uses TRBV10-3 and TRBJ1-2, with 9 bases lining up with TRBD1. Trimming cost V 4 bases and J 7 bases; bases outside gene matches: 4. This CDR3 region has 13 residues. CDR1 and CDR2 (germline): ENHRY, SYGVKD. Written as DNA, the CDR3 is TGTGCCATCAGTGGCGGGACAGGGTTTGGCTACACCTTC. As protein: CAISGGTGFGYTF.